This T cell receptor (beta chain) was sequenced during a study of CD8 T cells in ankylosing spondylitis. In germline, CDR1 is KGHSH, CDR2 LQKENI. V was shortened by 0 bases and J by 5 bases, with 10 bases between the two germline ends. CDR3 length: 15 residues. General study results and limits: Researchers reportedly found disease-linked clones significantly enriched in matched ankylosing spondylitis synovial fluid. In synovial fluid and blood from reactive arthritis, some motif variants were previously reported. Characteristic of ankylosing spondylitis blood, it appeared, was a TCR beta motif comprising eight highly homologous variants.

This clonotype appeared a few times. Its specificity is unknown. Quantitative barcoded 5'-RACE was used to prepare TCR beta libraries. TCRdb reprocessed the 5' RACE reads via MiXCR and lists one record per CDR3 protein. Here the sample spans 200,000 to 300,000 distinct CDR3 sequences, about 10% being singletons. Material: blood, either unsorted or a sorted T cell fraction (not recorded which). The origin of this receptor is a male donor with ankylosing spondylitis or in good health (not recorded which). V usage is TRBV18 and J usage is TRBJ1-4; tentatively, D is TRBD1 (6 bases). CDR3 protein: CASSPPGQSNEKLFF. For the CDR3, the DNA is TGTGCCAGCTCACCACCAGGACAGTCCAATGAAAAACTGTTTTTT.